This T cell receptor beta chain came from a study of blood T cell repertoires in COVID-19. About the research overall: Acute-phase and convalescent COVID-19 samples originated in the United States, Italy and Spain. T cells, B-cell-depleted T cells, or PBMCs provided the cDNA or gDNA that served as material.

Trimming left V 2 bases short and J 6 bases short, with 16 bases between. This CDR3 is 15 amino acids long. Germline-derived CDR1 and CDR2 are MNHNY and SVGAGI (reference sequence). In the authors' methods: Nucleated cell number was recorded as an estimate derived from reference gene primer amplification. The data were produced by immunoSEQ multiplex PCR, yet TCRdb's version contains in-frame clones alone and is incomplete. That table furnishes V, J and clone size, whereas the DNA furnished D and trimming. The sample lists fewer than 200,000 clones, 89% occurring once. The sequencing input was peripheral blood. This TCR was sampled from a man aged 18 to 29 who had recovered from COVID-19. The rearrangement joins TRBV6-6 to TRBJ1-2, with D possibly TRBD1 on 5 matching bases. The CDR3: CASSYLMGGTDGYTF. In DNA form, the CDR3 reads TGTGCCAGCAGTTACCTGATGGGGGGAACTGATGGCTACACCTTC.